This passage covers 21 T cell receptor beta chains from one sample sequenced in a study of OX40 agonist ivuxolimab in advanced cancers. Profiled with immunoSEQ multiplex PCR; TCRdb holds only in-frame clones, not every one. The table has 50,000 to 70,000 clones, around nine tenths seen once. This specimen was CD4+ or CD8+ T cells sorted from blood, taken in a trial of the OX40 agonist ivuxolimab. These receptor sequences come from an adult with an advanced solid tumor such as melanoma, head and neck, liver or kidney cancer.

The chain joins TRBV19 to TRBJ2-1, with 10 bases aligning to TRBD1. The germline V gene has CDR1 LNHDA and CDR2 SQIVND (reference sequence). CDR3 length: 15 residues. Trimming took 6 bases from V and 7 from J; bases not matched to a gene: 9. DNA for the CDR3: TGTGCCAGTAGCGATCCGGGACAGGGGATAAATGAGCAGTTCTTC. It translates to CASSDPGQGINEQFF.

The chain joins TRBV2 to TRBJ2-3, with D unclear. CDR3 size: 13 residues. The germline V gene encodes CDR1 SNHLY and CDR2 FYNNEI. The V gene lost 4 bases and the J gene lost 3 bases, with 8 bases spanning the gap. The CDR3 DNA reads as TGTGCCAGCAGTGGGGAAGGGACAGATACGCAGTATTTT. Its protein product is CASSGEGTDTQYF.

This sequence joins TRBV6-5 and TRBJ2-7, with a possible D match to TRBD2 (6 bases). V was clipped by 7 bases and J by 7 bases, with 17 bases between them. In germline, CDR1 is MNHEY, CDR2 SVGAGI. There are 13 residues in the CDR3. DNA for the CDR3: TGTGCCAGCACCCCTGGACGGGCGGGGGAGCAGTACTTC. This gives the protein CASTPGRAGEQYF.

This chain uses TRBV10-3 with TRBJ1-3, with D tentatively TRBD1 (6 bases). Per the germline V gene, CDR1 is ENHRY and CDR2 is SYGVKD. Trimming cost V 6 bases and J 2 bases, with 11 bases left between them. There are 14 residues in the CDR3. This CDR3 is CAIRGQSAGNTIYF. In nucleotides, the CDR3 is TGTGCCATCAGAGGACAGAGCGCTGGAAACACCATATATTTT.

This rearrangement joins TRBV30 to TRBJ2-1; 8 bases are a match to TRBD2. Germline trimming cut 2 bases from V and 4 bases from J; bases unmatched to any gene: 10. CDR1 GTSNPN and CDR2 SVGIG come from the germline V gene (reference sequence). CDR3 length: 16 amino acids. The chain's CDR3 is CAWSQAGTSGYNEQFF. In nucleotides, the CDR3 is TGTGCCTGGAGTCAAGCCGGGACTAGTGGGTACAATGAGCAGTTCTTC.

Here the CDR3 DNA reads TGTGCCAGGCCCTCCGCAGGAGAGCAGTACTTC. Translated, it gives CARPSAGEQYF. V gene TRBV11-1 combines with J gene TRBJ2-7; no clear D. Germline CDR1 SGHAT, CDR2 FQDESV (reference sequence). V was clipped by 9 bases and J by 7 bases, with 13 bases between them. The CDR3 totals 11 residues.

The CDR3 region has the DNA TGCAGCGCCGGGCGGGCCCCCTACGAGCAGTACTTC. The encoded protein is CSAGRAPYEQYF. The chain carries TRBV29-1 and TRBJ2-7; D is possibly TRBD2 (5 bases). The ends were cut back, 7 bases at V and 2 bases at J, with 12 bases in the middle. The germline V gene encodes CDR1 SQVTM and CDR2 ANQGSEA. This CDR3 is built from 12 residues.

In DNA form, the CDR3 reads TGTGCCAGCAGTGGGCAGGGAGGGGAAAAACTGTTTTTT. Its protein product is CASSGQGGEKLFF. This sequence joins TRBV7-9 and TRBJ1-4; perhaps TRBD1 as D (5 bases). Germline V gene data show CDR1 as SEHNR and CDR2 as FQNEAQ (reference sequence). This CDR3 region has 13 residues. V lost 6 bases and J 8 bases, leaving 13 bases between the germline ends.

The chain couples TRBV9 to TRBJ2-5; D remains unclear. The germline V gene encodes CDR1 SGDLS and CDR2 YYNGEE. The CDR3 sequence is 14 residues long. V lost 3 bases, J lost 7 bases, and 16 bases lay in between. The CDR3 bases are TGTGCCAGCAGCGGGGGAACCTATCTTGGGACCCAGTACTTC. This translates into CASSGGTYLGTQYF.

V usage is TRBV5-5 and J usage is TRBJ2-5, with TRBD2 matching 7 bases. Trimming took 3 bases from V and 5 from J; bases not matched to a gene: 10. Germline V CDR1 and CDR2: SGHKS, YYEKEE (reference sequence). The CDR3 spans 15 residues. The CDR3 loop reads CASSSGQREWETQYF. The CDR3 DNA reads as TGTGCCAGCAGCTCTGGTCAGCGGGAATGGGAGACCCAGTACTTC.

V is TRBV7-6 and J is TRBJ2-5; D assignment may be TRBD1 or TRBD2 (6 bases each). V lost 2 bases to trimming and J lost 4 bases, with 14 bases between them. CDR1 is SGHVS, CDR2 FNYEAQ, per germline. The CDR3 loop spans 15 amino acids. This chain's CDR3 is CASSLSSGGRETQYF. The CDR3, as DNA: TGTGCCAGCAGCTTATCATCCGGGGGCCGAGAGACCCAGTACTTC.

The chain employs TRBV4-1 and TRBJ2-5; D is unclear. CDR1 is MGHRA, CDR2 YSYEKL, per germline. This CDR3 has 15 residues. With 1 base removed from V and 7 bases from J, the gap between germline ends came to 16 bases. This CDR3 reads CASSQGQTVNVTQYF. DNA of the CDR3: TGCGCCAGCAGCCAAGGTCAGACGGTCAACGTGACCCAGTACTTC.

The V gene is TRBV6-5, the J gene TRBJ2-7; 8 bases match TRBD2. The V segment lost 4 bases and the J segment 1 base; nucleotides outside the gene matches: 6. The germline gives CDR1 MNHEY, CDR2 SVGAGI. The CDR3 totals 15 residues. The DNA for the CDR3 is TGTGCCAGCAGTTCCGAGGGACTAGGGTCCTACGAGCAGTACTTC. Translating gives CASSSEGLGSYEQYF.

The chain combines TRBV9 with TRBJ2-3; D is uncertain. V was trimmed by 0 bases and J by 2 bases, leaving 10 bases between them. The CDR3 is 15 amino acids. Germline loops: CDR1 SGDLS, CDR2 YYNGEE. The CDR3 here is CASSVGARVTDTQYF. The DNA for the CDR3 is TGTGCCAGCAGCGTAGGTGCCCGGGTCACAGATACGCAGTATTTT.

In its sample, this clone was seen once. The CDR3 sequence: CASIPTGGSEKLFF. CDR3 DNA sequence: TGTGCCAGCATCCCGACAGGGGGAAGTGAAAAACTGTTTTTT. This chain joins TRBV6-1 and TRBJ1-4, with 9 positions matching TRBD1. V was clipped by 7 bases and J by 7 bases; unmatched bases: 7. The germline V gene has CDR1 MNHNS and CDR2 SASEGT. The CDR3 is 14 amino acids.

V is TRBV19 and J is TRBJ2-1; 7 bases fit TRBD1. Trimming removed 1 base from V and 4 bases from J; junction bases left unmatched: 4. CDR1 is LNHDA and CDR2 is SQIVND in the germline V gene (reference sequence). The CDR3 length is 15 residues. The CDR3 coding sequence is TGTGCCAGTAGTATAGGGGGGACAGTTTACAATGAGCAGTTCTTC. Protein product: CASSIGGTVYNEQFF.

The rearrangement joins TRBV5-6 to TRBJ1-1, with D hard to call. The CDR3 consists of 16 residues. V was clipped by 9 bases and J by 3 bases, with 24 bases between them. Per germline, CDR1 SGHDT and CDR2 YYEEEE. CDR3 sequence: CATRRSRSYGDTEAFF. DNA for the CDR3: TGTGCCACCCGGAGATCCCGTTCTTATGGGGACACTGAAGCTTTCTTT.

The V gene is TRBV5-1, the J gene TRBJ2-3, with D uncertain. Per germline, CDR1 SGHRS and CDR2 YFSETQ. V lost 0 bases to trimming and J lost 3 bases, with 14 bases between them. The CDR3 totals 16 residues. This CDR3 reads CASSLGEGMRTDTQYF. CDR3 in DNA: TGCGCCAGCAGCTTGGGAGAAGGGATGAGGACAGATACGCAGTATTTT.

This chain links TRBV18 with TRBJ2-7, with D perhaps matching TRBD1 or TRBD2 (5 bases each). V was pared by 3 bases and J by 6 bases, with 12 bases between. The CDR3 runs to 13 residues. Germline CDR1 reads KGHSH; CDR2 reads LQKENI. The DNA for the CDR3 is TGTGCCAGCTCACCTATCAAGGGGAGCGAGCAGTACTTC. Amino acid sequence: CASSPIKGSEQYF.

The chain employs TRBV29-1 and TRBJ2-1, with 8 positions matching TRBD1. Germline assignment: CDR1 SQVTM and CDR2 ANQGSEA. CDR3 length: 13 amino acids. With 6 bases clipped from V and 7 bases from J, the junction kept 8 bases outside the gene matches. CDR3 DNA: TGCAGCGTCGACAGGGGCTCTGGTAATGAGCAGTTCTTC. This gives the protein CSVDRGSGNEQFF.

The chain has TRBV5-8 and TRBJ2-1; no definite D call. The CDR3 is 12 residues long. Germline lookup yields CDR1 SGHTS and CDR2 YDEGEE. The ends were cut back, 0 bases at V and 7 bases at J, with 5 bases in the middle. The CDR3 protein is CASSLVSNEQFF. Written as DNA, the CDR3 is TGTGCCAGCAGCTTGGTGTCTAATGAGCAGTTCTTC.